The 27 T cell receptor beta chains below all came from one sample that was sequenced in a study of Ad26.COV2.S vaccination and SARS-CoV-2 variants (dated by TCRdb to the early 2020s). The method was the immunoSEQ multiplex PCR assay. What TCRdb holds here is the immuneACCESS table cut down to in-frame rearrangements. Part of the clones is not present; checked against another copy, under half of the missing clones reflect an unresolved V gene, and the others are unexplained. This sample lists fewer than 400,000 clones; around 83% were detected once. The ten largest clones take up 1.9% of the sample. The sample's treatment or condition label, decoded: around 19 received Ad26.COV2.S at low or high dose, single or two shots; about 5 received placebo; per-sample allocation not given. For vaccine and placebo recipients, repertoires were sequenced using samples collected on day 63 after the first injection.

The specimen comprised peripheral blood, sampled in a trial of Ad26.COV2.S vaccine versus placebo. These receptor sequences come from a person between 18 and 59 years old who received the Ad26.COV2.S COVID-19 vaccine or a placebo.

This chain uses TRBV5-1 with TRBJ1-2, with unresolved D. This CDR3 comprises 14 residues. Trimming cost V 4 bases and J 1 base, with 11 bases left between them. The germline gives CDR1 SGHRS, CDR2 YFSETQ. CDR3 sequence: CASSPTGLNYGYTF. The CDR3 coding sequence is TGCGCCAGCAGCCCCACCGGACTTAACTATGGCTACACCTTC.

The chain uses TRBV7-9 and TRBJ1-4, with D hard to call. The germline gives CDR1 SEHNR, CDR2 FQNEAQ (reference sequence). Between the trimmed V and J ends, which lost 5 bases and 15 bases, there was a span of 19 bases. The CDR3 consists of 13 residues. The DNA of the CDR3 is TGTGCCAGCAGCCCCCGCCCTTATGGTCTGGTGTTTTTT. Translated, it gives CASSPRPYGLVFF.

The chain links TRBV2 to TRBJ1-2, with unresolved D. With 8 bases removed from V and 4 bases from J, the gap between germline ends came to 11 bases. CDR1 SNHLY and CDR2 FYNNEI come from the germline V gene. There are 12 residues in the CDR3. CDR3 sequence reads: CASQKEGYGYTF. The CDR3 region has the DNA TGTGCCAGCCAGAAGGAGGGCTATGGCTACACCTTC.

This clone was seen once. V gene TRBV3-1 (or the pseudogene TRBV3-2) combines with J gene TRBJ1-4; unclear D gene. The ends were cut back, 8 bases at V and 8 bases at J, with 18 bases in the middle. The CDR3 has 14 residues. Per the germline V gene, CDR1 is LGHDT and CDR2 is YNNKEL (reference sequence). This CDR3 reads CASHKQGSGEKLFF. The CDR3 DNA is TGTGCCAGCCACAAGCAAGGGTCAGGAGAAAAACTGTTTTTT.

This chain uses TRBV7-2 with TRBJ2-5; D call uncertain. The CDR3 covers 14 residues. Germline assignment: CDR1 SGHTA and CDR2 FQGNSA. V dropped 6 bases and J dropped 4 bases, with 15 bases sitting between them. CDR3 DNA: TGTGCCAGCAGTACTCGATATTGGGGAGAGACCCAGTACTTC. Amino acids: CASSTRYWGETQYF.

The chain is built from TRBV13 and TRBJ2-7; 7 positions match TRBD1. J gave up 2 bases and V 7 bases, and 11 bases lay outside the gene matches. The germline V gene has CDR1 PRHDT and CDR2 FYEKMQ (reference sequence). The CDR3 has 15 residues. The CDR3 DNA reads as TGTGCCAGCAAGGAACAGGGGTCTCCAACCTACGAGCAGTACTTC. Amino acids: CASKEQGSPTYEQYF.

A remark on this clone: Germline and junction disagree at one end, which may indicate a read error. The V call is TRBV29-1, the J call TRBJ2-5; maybe TRBD1 (6 bases). Germline V gives CDR1 SQVTM, CDR2 ANQGSEA. The CDR3 is 13 amino acids. The CDR3 sequence is CSARTVGQGTQYF. CDR3 sequence (DNA): TGCAGCGCTAGGACAGTCGGGCAAGGGACCCAGTACTTC.

On this clone itself: One end of the junction fails to match germline, which may point to a read error. This chain joins TRBV7-7 and TRBJ2-3, with a possible D match to TRBD1 (5 bases). Germline V gene data show CDR1 as SSHAT and CDR2 as FNYEAQ (reference sequence). The CDR3 totals 15 residues. The CDR3 is CASSRTTASTDTQYF. Here the CDR3 DNA reads TGTGCTAGCAGCCGCACGACAGCTAGCACAGATACGCAGTATTTT.

In this sample, this clone turned up once. The chain uses TRBV6-6 and TRBJ1-4; tentative D call: TRBD1 (5 bases). V was trimmed by 6 bases and J by 3 bases, leaving 11 bases between them. This CDR3 is built from 14 residues. From germline, CDR1 is MNHNY and CDR2 SVGAGI (reference sequence). The DNA for the CDR3 is TGTGCCAGCAGCCGCGGGGGTCCTAATGAAAAACTGTTTTTT. As protein: CASSRGGPNEKLFF.

The V gene is TRBV7-8, the J gene TRBJ1-1; TRBD1 is a possible D gene (5 bases). Per germline, CDR1 SGHVS and CDR2 FQNEAQ. V was trimmed by 2 bases and J by 4 bases, leaving 20 bases between them. The CDR3 runs to 17 residues. For the CDR3, the DNA is TGTGCCAGCAGCTTACGTTCGGGGGAAAGGCGTCGCACTGAAGCTTTCTTT. Its translation is CASSLRSGERRRTEAFF.

V usage is TRBV30 and J usage is TRBJ1-6; weak D call: TRBD1 (6 bases). This CDR3 is built from 15 residues. Deletions cut 4 bases from V and 8 bases from J, with 18 bases between. The germline gives CDR1 GTSNPN, CDR2 SVGIG (reference sequence). The DNA for the CDR3 is TGTGCCTGGACCCTCGGACAGACCTTAGATTCACCCCTCCACTTT. This gives the protein CAWTLGQTLDSPLHF.

A note on this clone: Other DNA sequences in the sample encode the same CDR3. The chain couples TRBV15 to TRBJ1-2; no clear D gene. Germline lookup yields CDR1 LNHNV and CDR2 YYDKDF (reference sequence). V lost 0 bases and J lost 3, with 8 bases in between. The CDR3 has 14 amino acids. CDR3 loop: CATSREEVDYGYTF. DNA of the CDR3: TGTGCCACCAGCAGAGAAGAGGTGGACTATGGCTACACCTTC.

The chain is built from TRBV5-5 and TRBJ2-7, with 10 bases matching TRBD1. V lost 4 bases and J lost 3; bases outside the gene matches: 7. The CDR3 has 15 residues. The germline V gene has CDR1 SGHKS and CDR2 YYEKEE (reference sequence). The CDR3 loop reads CASSGGQGEVYEQYF. CDR3 sequence (DNA): TGTGCCAGCAGCGGAGGACAGGGGGAGGTCTACGAGCAGTACTTC. The whole variable domain, filled in from reference TRBV5-5 and TRBJ2-7, reads DAGVTQSPTHLIKTRGQQVTLRCSPISGHKSVSWYQQVLGQGPQFIFQYYEKEERGRGNFPDRFSARQFPNYSSELNVNALLLGDSALYLCASSGGQGEVYEQYFGPGTRLTVT.

The chain combines TRBV10-3 with TRBJ2-1, with TRBD2 matching 8 bases. CDR3 length: 13 residues. The germline CDR1 and CDR2 sequences are ENHRY and SYGVKD. Trimming removed 8 bases from V and 1 base from J; junction bases left unmatched: 1. CDR3 region: CAIGGGSYNEQFF. The CDR3 nucleotides read TGTGCCATCGGCGGGGGGTCCTACAATGAGCAGTTCTTC.

The chain has TRBV7-9 and TRBJ1-6; 8 bases map to TRBD1. The ends lost 1 base at V and 8 bases at J; junction bases unmatched: 1. Germline V gives CDR1 SEHNR, CDR2 FQNEAQ (reference sequence). The CDR3 contains 14 residues. The CDR3 is CASSLVTGDSPLHF. The DNA for the CDR3 is TGTGCCAGCAGCTTAGTGACAGGGGATTCACCCCTCCACTTT.

The genes are TRBV5-1 and TRBJ1-5; D call uncertain. The CDR3 has 15 residues. Trimming took off 4 bases at V and 0 bases at J, with 11 bases between the two ends. The germline V gene encodes CDR1 SGHRS and CDR2 YFSETQ. In DNA form, the CDR3 reads TGCGCCAGCAGCCTCACGGGATCTAGCAATCAGCCCCAGCATTTT. Protein product: CASSLTGSSNQPQHF.

The chain links TRBV5-1 to TRBJ2-7; D gene ambiguous. The CDR3 consists of 15 residues. The germline gives CDR1 SGHRS, CDR2 YFSETQ. V lost 1 base and J lost 2, with 13 bases in between. CDR3 in amino acids: CASSLSPMSTYEQYF. In nucleotides, the CDR3 is TGCGCCAGCAGCTTGTCGCCAATGTCAACCTACGAGCAGTACTTC. Supplemented by reference TRBV5-1 and TRBJ2-7, the full variable domain reads KAGVTQTPRYLIKTRGQQVTLSCSPISGHRSVSWYQQTPGQGLQFLFEYFSETQRNKGNFPGRFSGRQFSNSRSEMNVSTLELGDSALYLCASSLSPMSTYEQYFGPGTRLTVT.

The J gene is TRBJ1-4, the V gene TRBV3-1 (or the pseudogene TRBV3-2); 10 bases map to TRBD1. The CDR3 sequence is 17 residues long. Germline V CDR1 and CDR2: LGHDT, YNNKEL (reference sequence). V shed 4 bases and J 2 bases; nucleotides not matched to a gene: 7. This CDR3 is CASSPWDRGSTNEKLFF. DNA of the CDR3: TGTGCCAGCAGCCCCTGGGACAGGGGCTCTACTAATGAAAAACTGTTTTTT.

The gene calls are TRBV12-3 or TRBV12-4 and TRBJ2-2; D is unresolved. The CDR3 consists of 13 residues. Trimming removed 2 bases at V and 7 bases at J, with 8 bases between. This CDR3 reads CASSLSYHGELFF. The CDR3 nucleotides read TGTGCCAGCAGTTTATCCTACCACGGGGAGCTGTTTTTT.

In its sample, this clone was seen once. The same CDR3 is also encoded by other DNA sequences in this sample. This chain connects TRBV4-3 to TRBJ2-7; the D gene is possibly TRBD2 (7 bases). The CDR3 is 13 amino acids. Germline V gene lookup returns CDR1 LGHNA and CDR2 YSLEER. V lost 0 bases and J 6 bases, leaving 9 bases between the germline ends. CDR3 nucleotides: TGCGCCAGCAGCCAAGAGGGAGGGGGCGAGCAGTACTTC. Amino acids: CASSQEGGGEQYF.

J is TRBJ1-4 and V is TRBV5-1; weak D call: TRBD1 (5 bases). Germline CDR1 SGHRS, CDR2 YFSETQ. Deletions cut 0 bases from V and 4 bases from J, with 7 bases between. This CDR3 is 14 amino acids long. CDR3 amino acids: CASSLGQINEKLFF. CDR3 nucleotides: TGCGCCAGCAGCTTGGGACAGATTAATGAAAAACTGTTTTTT.

For this clone: Different DNA sequences within this sample yield the same CDR3. V is TRBV6-2 or TRBV6-3 and J is TRBJ2-7; D remains ambiguous. The germline gives CDR1 MNHEY, CDR2 SVGEGT. Trimming removed 2 bases at V and 4 bases at J, with 9 bases between. This CDR3 is built from 13 residues. DNA for the CDR3: TGTGCCAGCAGTTACGATGGAACTTACGAGCAGTACTTC. Its translation is CASSYDGTYEQYF.

The chain has TRBV28 and TRBJ1-1, with D perhaps TRBD1 (5 bases). The CDR3 extends over 14 amino acids. Trimming removed 6 bases from V and 6 bases from J, with 17 bases in between. Germline assignment: CDR1 MDHEN and CDR2 SYDVKM. The CDR3 region has the DNA TGTGCCAGCAGGTATAGCAGGGTACGGGCTGAAGCTTTCTTT. Its translation is CASRYSRVRAEAFF.

The chain couples TRBV4-1 to TRBJ1-1; 7 bases are shared with TRBD1. The CDR3 covers 15 residues. J gave up 4 bases and V 3 bases, and 8 bases lay outside the gene matches. Germline V gene data show CDR1 as MGHRA and CDR2 as YSYEKL. The CDR3 protein is CASSQNRGPGTEAFF. The CDR3 DNA reads as TGCGCCAGCAGCCAGAACAGGGGTCCGGGCACTGAAGCTTTCTTT.

The gene calls are TRBV7-8 and TRBJ2-3; the match to TRBD2 covers 8 bases. The CDR3 is 13 amino acids. V trimming: 5 bases; J trimming: 6 bases; junction bases outside the gene matches: 4. From germline, CDR1 is SGHVS and CDR2 FQNEAQ. CDR3 in amino acids: CASSRRGGDTQYF. The CDR3 bases are TGTGCCAGCAGCCGCCGGGGGGGGGATACGCAGTATTTT.

The J gene is TRBJ2-1, the V gene TRBV7-6; no clear D. The CDR3 has 16 amino acids. With 3 bases removed from V and 5 bases from J, the gap between germline ends came to 17 bases. Germline CDR1 is SGHVS and CDR2 is FNYEAQ. As DNA, the CDR3 is TGTGCCAGCAGCTTGGCCCGAAAGCCCGAGAACAATGAGCAGTTCTTC. Its protein is CASSLARKPENNEQFF.

The chain joins TRBV27 to TRBJ2-6; possible D gene TRBD1, 5 bases. V lost 5 bases, J lost 1 base, and 21 bases lay in between. Germline V gene lookup returns CDR1 MNHEY and CDR2 SMNVEV (reference sequence). The CDR3 length is 19 residues. CDR3 in DNA: TGTGCCAGCAGTCCTAGGACGCTTACACAGGTATCTGGGGCCAACGTCCTGACTTTC. Translated, it gives CASSPRTLTQVSGANVLTF.